A selection of T cell receptor beta chains follows, all from one sample in a study of regulatory T cells in long-lasting Graves disease. TCRdb itself ran the multiplex PCR reads through MiXCR, one entry per CDR3 protein. The sample lists fewer than 450,000 distinct CDR3 sequences, under 25% occurring once. Specimen: peripheral blood mononuclear cells (PBMCs), collected when the disease was refractory, from a patient treated with antithyroid drugs. The receptors originated from a female donor with Graves disease. The CDR3 runs from the conserved cysteine through the conserved F or W. A D gene is named only where the DNA matches it firmly. Part of the rows lack a size; the others show once, few, many or a class for expanded clones.

TRBJ2-3	.	TRBV6-5	TRBD2	CASSYRGGRVADTQYF	TGTGCCAGCAGTTACCGGGGCGGGAGGGTGGCAGATACGCAGTATTTT
TRBJ2-2	few	TRBV19	TRBD2	CASGLPSGSFPGELFF	TGTGCCAGTGGCCTCCCTAGCGGGAGCTTCCCCGGGGAGCTGTTTTTT
TRBJ2-4	many	TRBV28	.	CASSPNTDSLLNIQYF	TGTGCCAGCAGTCCTAATACGGACAGTCTTTTAAACATTCAGTACTTC
TRBJ1-1	.	TRBV10-3	TRBD1	CAISESGTGHEAFF	TGTGCCATCAGTGAGTCGGGGACAGGCCATGAAGCTTTCTTT
TRBJ1-2	many	TRBV2	.	CASSERPAYGYTF	TGTGCCAGCAGTGAAAGGCCAGCCTATGGCTACACCTTC
TRBJ1-5	few	TRBV19	.	CASTTMGAGNQPQHF	TGTGCCAGTACTACGATGGGGGCTGGGAATCAGCCCCAGCATTTT
TRBJ2-7	many	TRBV30	.	CASRDGYEQYF	TGTGCCAGCAGGGACGGCTACGAGCAGTACTTC
TRBJ2-5	few	TRBV20-1	.	CSAREDYPPKTQYF	TGCAGTGCTAGGGAAGACTACCCCCCAAAGACCCAGTACTTC
TRBJ1-1	many	TRBV30	.	CAWNSGPTEAFF	TGTGCCTGGAATTCAGGGCCCACTGAAGCTTTCTTT
TRBJ1-1	many	TRBV12-3/TRBV12-4	.	CASSPTGSPAAFF	TGTGCCAGCAGTCCAACAGGGTCCCCCGCGGCTTTCTTT
TRBJ2-7	many	TRBV18	.	CASTDRPYEQYF	TGTGCCAGCACGGACAGACCCTACGAGCAGTACTTC
TRBJ2-7	few	TRBV20-1	.	CSARSLFGDTHEQYF	TGCAGTGCTAGATCTTTATTTGGGGACACCCACGAGCAGTACTTC
TRBJ2-1	many	TRBV7-2	.	CASSLDWGISNEQFF	TGTGCCAGCAGCTTAGACTGGGGCATCTCCAATGAGCAGTTCTTC
TRBJ1-4	many	TRBV20-1	TRBD1	CSAKTGANEKLFF	TGCAGTGCTAAGACAGGGGCTAATGAAAAACTGTTTTTT
TRBJ1-1	.	TRBV6-1	.	CASSQFQGTEAFF	TGTGCCAGTAGCCAGTTCCAGGGCACTGAAGCTTTCTTT
TRBJ2-3	few	TRBV29-1	TRBD2	CSAGGPSGRLMSTDTQYF	TGCAGCGCCGGAGGGCCTAGCGGGAGGTTGATGAGCACAGATACGCAGTATTTT
TRBJ2-5	few	TRBV20-1	TRBD1	CSASQGARETQYF	TGCAGTGCTAGTCAGGGGGCGCGAGAGACCCAGTACTTC
TRBJ2-5	many	TRBV12-3/TRBV12-4	.	CASSLFQETQYF	TGTGCCAGCAGTTTATTTCAAGAGACCCAGTACTTC
TRBJ2-5	.	TRBV7-2	.	CASSRSQEETQYF	TGTGCCAGCAGCCGCTCCCAAGAAGAGACCCAGTACTTC
TRBJ2-2	many	TRBV12-3/TRBV12-4	.	CASSWGQGTGELFF	TGTGCCAGCAGTTGGGGTCAGGGAACCGGGGAGCTGTTTTTT
TRBJ2-1	.	TRBV7-9	.	CASSLATEWSDEQFF	TGTGCCAGCAGCTTAGCGACAGAATGGTCGGATGAGCAGTTCTTC
TRBJ1-1	.	TRBV4-3	.	CASSHSGVALSEAFF	TGCGCCAGCAGCCATTCGGGCGTCGCACTTTCTGAAGCTTTCTTT
TRBJ2-7	many	TRBV19	.	CASSTTGHNTYEQYF	TGTGCCAGTAGTACCACGGGACACAACACCTACGAGCAGTACTTC
TRBJ2-3	.	TRBV6-1	.	CASSSDSYYTDTQYF	TGTGCCAGCAGTTCGGACAGCTACTACACAGATACGCAGTATTTT
TRBJ2-2	.	TRBV14	TRBD2	CASSQVTRRAGGPTGELFF	TGTGCCAGCAGCCAAGTAACCCGGAGAGCGGGAGGGCCAACCGGGGAGCTGTTTTTT
TRBJ1-2	few	TRBV9	.	CASSGGGGHYGYTF	TGTGCCAGCAGCGGCGGGGGGGGGCATTATGGCTACACCTTC
TRBJ2-1	few	TRBV11-2	.	CASSLSRSREFF	TGTGCCAGCAGCCTAAGCCGGAGCCGAGAGTTCTTC
TRBJ1-1	few	TRBV7-9	.	CASSLEGVGRGAFF	TGTGCCAGCAGCTTAGAGGGGGTAGGGAGGGGAGCTTTCTTT
TRBJ2-7	few	TRBV15	TRBD2	CATSSPGLADSYEQYF	TGTGCCACCAGCAGTCCGGGACTAGCGGACTCCTACGAGCAGTACTTC
TRBJ2-7	once	TRBV20-1	TRBD2	CSARVASGRFNEQYF	TGCAGTGCTAGAGTGGCTAGCGGGAGGTTTAACGAGCAGTACTTC
TRBJ2-4	once	TRBV20-1	.	CSAKSRVWAKNIQYF	TGCAGTGCAAAGAGCAGGGTATGGGCCAAAAACATTCAGTACTTC
TRBJ2-5	many	TRBV29-1	TRBD2	CSAGLERKTQYF	TGCAGCGCTGGACTAGAGAGGAAGACCCAGTACTTC
TRBJ1-6	few	TRBV7-2	.	CASSLRSTGRSKSPLHF	TGTGCCAGCAGCTTAAGATCTACAGGCAGATCTAAATCACCCCTCCACTTT
TRBJ2-1	many	TRBV2	.	CATTYNSEEQFF	TGTGCCACCACCTACAATTCTGAGGAGCAGTTCTTC
TRBJ2-5	few	TRBV19	.	CASSSTLEWQETQYF	TGTGCCAGTAGCTCGACTCTTGAGTGGCAAGAGACCCAGTACTTC
TRBJ2-7	many	TRBV28	TRBD2	CASSSGRGGYEQYF	TGTGCCAGCAGCTCCGGGAGGGGAGGGTACGAGCAGTACTTC
TRBJ2-3	.	TRBV6-5	.	CASSYEGGYTDTQYF	TGTGCCAGCAGTTATGAGGGCGGGTACACAGATACGCAGTATTTT
TRBJ1-1	many	TRBV19	.	CASRSSGLMNTEAFF	TGTGCCAGTAGGTCGTCAGGGCTCATGAACACTGAAGCTTTCTTT
TRBJ1-1	few	TRBV18	.	CASSPPQGRREAFF	TGTGCCAGCTCACCACCTCAGGGCCGCCGTGAAGCTTTCTTT
TRBJ2-2	.	TRBV24-1	TRBD2	CATSEAGGVTGELFF	TGTGCCACCAGTGAGGCGGGAGGAGTCACCGGGGAGCTGTTTTTT
TRBJ1-4	many	TRBV30	.	CAWSVSGEKLFF	TGTGCCTGGAGTGTATCGGGGGAAAAACTGTTTTTT
TRBJ2-5	.	TRBV5-6	TRBD2	CASSRELLAAQETQYF	TGTGCCAGCAGCCGCGAACTACTAGCGGCCCAAGAGACCCAGTACTTC
TRBJ2-5	many	TRBV11-3	.	CASSPRFSQVLQETQYF	TGTGCCAGCAGCCCCCGTTTTTCCCAGGTACTCCAAGAGACCCAGTACTTC
TRBJ2-2	many	TRBV11-2	TRBD2	CASSPGLYTTGELFF	TGTGCCAGCAGCCCGGGACTATACACCACCGGGGAGCTGTTTTTT
TRBJ2-4	many	TRBV5-1	.	CASSLEPKTAGTMRAKNIQYF	TGCGCCAGCAGCTTGGAGCCCAAGACGGCGGGGACCATGCGGGCCAAAAACATTCAGTACTTC
TRBJ1-3	few	TRBV10-3	.	CAISVSGNTIYF	TGTGCCATCAGTGTTTCTGGAAACACCATATATTTT
TRBJ1-1	.	TRBV29-1	.	CSGGPQGGADFF	TGCAGCGGGGGACCCCAGGGAGGTGCGGATTTCTTT
TRBJ1-5	few	TRBV6-1	.	CASALTVSNQPQHF	TGTGCCAGCGCCTTGACAGTTTCCAATCAGCCCCAGCATTTT
TRBJ2-7	.	TRBV30	.	CAWSVGLSEQYF	TGTGCCTGGAGTGTGGGACTGTCCGAGCAGTACTTC
TRBJ2-4	many	TRBV18	.	CASSLEGTENIQYF	TGTGCCAGCTCACTGGAGGGGACCGAAAACATTCAGTACTTC